One and the same sample provided the 18 T cell receptor beta chains below, sequenced in a study of shared clonotypes between healthy human individuals. Generated by immunoSEQ multiplex PCR, the TCRdb table keeps only in-frame clones and is missing some. In the table there are 980,000 or so clones, 70% to 85% of which are singletons. The source material was memory CD4+ T cells sorted from blood. As to subset: CD45RA-negative fraction. Receptor source: a young man in good health.

The gene calls are TRBV9 and TRBJ2-7, with TRBD2 matching over 7 bases. Trimming took 4 bases from V and 7 from J; bases not matched to a gene: 5. The germline gives CDR1 SGDLS, CDR2 YYNGEE. The CDR3 length is 12 residues. The CDR3 sequence: CASSQVGGEQYF. In nucleotides, the CDR3 is TGTGCCAGCAGCCAGGTCGGGGGGGAGCAGTACTTC. The full variable domain, completed using reference TRBV9 and TRBJ2-7, is DSGVTQTPKHLITATGQRVTLRCSPRSGDLSVYWYQQSLDQGLQFLIQYYNGEERAKGNILERFSAQQFPDLHSELNLSSLELGDSALYFCASSQVGGEQYFGPGTRLTVT.

This clone has ten or more counts. The chain employs TRBV30 and TRBJ2-3; the D is unclear. CDR3 length: 11 residues. V shed 8 bases and J shed 10 bases, with 16 bases lying between them. Germline values: CDR1 GTSNPN, CDR2 SVGIG (reference sequence). This CDR3 reads CALDIGRPQYF. The CDR3 DNA sequence: TGTGCCCTGGATATCGGAAGGCCGCAGTATTTT.

The chain combines TRBV11-2 with TRBJ1-6; D is unresolved. From germline, CDR1 is SGHAT and CDR2 FQNNGV. V dropped 2 bases and J dropped 9 bases, with 11 bases sitting between them. CDR3 length equals 14 residues. The CDR3 spells CASSLPGVSSPLHF. Written as DNA, the CDR3 is TGTGCCAGCAGCTTACCCGGGGTGAGTTCACCCCTCCACTTT.

The genes are TRBV18 and TRBJ2-1; 10 bases are a match to TRBD1. The CDR3 extends over 17 amino acids. Germline lookup yields CDR1 KGHSH and CDR2 LQKENI. V trimming: 0 bases; J trimming: 4 bases; junction bases outside the gene matches: 6. Written as DNA, the CDR3 is TGTGCCAGCTCACCACCGACAGGGGGCCCCGTTTACAATGAGCAGTTCTTC. Translating gives CASSPPTGGPVYNEQFF.

The J gene is TRBJ2-2, the V gene TRBV27; D remains ambiguous. V was clipped by 3 bases and J by 7 bases, with 12 bases between them. This CDR3 contains 14 residues. Germline V CDR1 and CDR2: MNHEY, SMNVEV (reference sequence). Here the CDR3 DNA reads TGTGCCAGCAGTTTTGGGCTAGGTGGCGGGGAGCTGTTTTTT. Translated, it gives CASSFGLGGGELFF.

The chain couples TRBV7-6 to TRBJ2-3; 7 bases are a match to TRBD2. V dropped 5 bases and J dropped 0; count of bases not matched to a gene: 11. Looked up from germline, CDR1 is SGHVS and CDR2 is FNYEAQ. This CDR3 is 17 amino acids long. In DNA, the CDR3 is TGTGCCAGCAGCACCCCACCTAGCGGATCTAGCACAGATACGCAGTATTTT. This gives the protein CASSTPPSGSSTDTQYF.

Comment on this clone: This same CDR3 is encoded by further DNA sequences in the sample. This chain connects TRBV5-1 to TRBJ2-3, with D tentatively TRBD1 or TRBD2 (5 bases each). Germline V CDR1 and CDR2: SGHRS, YFSETQ. The CDR3 is 14 amino acids. Trimming shortened V by 1 base and J by 1 base, and 7 bases separated the two germline ends. The DNA of the CDR3 is TGCGCCAGCAGCTTGCTGGGGGGCACAGATACGCAGTATTTT. Protein sequence: CASSLLGGTDTQYF.

This clone was recorded at least ten times. This chain connects TRBV7-9 to TRBJ2-5, with 12 bases that match TRBD2. The ends lost 6 bases at V and 4 bases at J; junction bases unmatched: 12. This CDR3 has 17 amino acids. Germline V gene sequence: CDR1 SEHNR, CDR2 FQNEAQ (reference sequence). CDR3 bases: TGTGCCAGCAGACAGACTAGCGGGAGACTACGAGTAGAGACCCAGTACTTC. Translation: CASRQTSGRLRVETQYF.

This chain joins TRBV7-9 and TRBJ2-3; perhaps TRBD2 as D (6 bases). Trimming removed 7 bases from V and 6 bases from J, with 14 bases in between. This CDR3 contains 13 residues. Germline V CDR1 and CDR2: SEHNR, FQNEAQ (reference sequence). CDR3 in DNA: TGTGCCAGCATCCGACTAGTCACCGATACGCAGTATTTT. Translation: CASIRLVTDTQYF.

The chain carries TRBV30 and TRBJ1-1, with a tentative D call TRBD1 (5 bases). This CDR3 contains 17 residues. Deletions cut 5 bases from V and 1 base from J, with 23 bases between. The germline CDR1 and CDR2 sequences are GTSNPN and SVGIG (reference sequence). CDR3 region: CAWRQLRLDKTNTEAFF. The CDR3 nucleotides are TGTGCCTGGCGTCAATTAAGACTGGACAAGACGAACACTGAAGCTTTCTTT.

The chain recombines TRBV6-1 with TRBJ2-3; D perhaps matches TRBD1 (5 bases). Between the trimmed V and J ends, which lost 3 bases and 2 bases, there was a span of 9 bases. Germline CDR1 and CDR2: MNHNS and SASEGT. The CDR3 totals 14 residues. The CDR3 here is CASSDGHTTDTQYF. CDR3 DNA: TGTGCCAGCAGTGATGGACATACCACAGATACGCAGTATTTT.

The chain recombines TRBV19 with TRBJ1-1, with D hard to call. This CDR3 contains 13 residues. Between the trimmed V and J ends, which lost 3 bases and 1 base, there was a span of 6 bases. The V gene's germline CDR1 is LNHDA and CDR2 SQIVND (reference sequence). CDR3 protein: CASSITSNTEAFF. The DNA for the CDR3 is TGTGCCAGTAGTATCACGTCGAACACTGAAGCTTTCTTT.

This clone has only one observation. The J gene is TRBJ1-6, the V gene TRBV30, with D unclear. CDR3 size: 11 residues. Trimming shortened V by 1 base and J by 6 bases, and 1 base separated the two germline ends. CDR1 is GTSNPN, CDR2 SVGIG, per germline (reference sequence). As DNA, the CDR3 is TGTGCCTGGAGTGCTAATTCACCCCTCCACTTT. This gives the protein CAWSANSPLHF.

The chain combines TRBV5-4 with TRBJ2-4; D is uncertain. V lost 1 base, J lost 8 bases, and 4 bases lay in between. This CDR3 spans 11 amino acids. Germline V gene data show CDR1 as SGHNT and CDR2 as YYREEE (reference sequence). CDR3 protein: CASSLNDIQYF. The CDR3 DNA reads as TGTGCCAGCAGCTTGAATGACATTCAGTACTTC.

The chain combines TRBV27 with TRBJ1-6, with 9 bases that match TRBD1. Germline V gene lookup returns CDR1 MNHEY and CDR2 SMNVEV (reference sequence). The CDR3 has 15 amino acids. V lost 8 bases, J lost 7 bases, and 9 bases stayed unmatched. Here the CDR3 DNA reads TGTGCCAGCCGACCTCAGGACAGGGGCAATTCACCCCTCCACTTT. Its protein product is CASRPQDRGNSPLHF.

The genes are TRBV28 and TRBJ2-5, with D possibly matching TRBD2 (7 bases). V gave up 7 bases and J gave up 9 bases, with 21 bases separating them. This CDR3 spans 14 amino acids. Germline CDR1 and CDR2: MDHEN and SYDVKM. CDR3 nucleotides: TGTGCCAGCACCAAGGGGGGGGCTTTTGGGGCCCAGTACTTC. It is translated as CASTKGGAFGAQYF. The whole variable domain, filled in from reference TRBV28 and TRBJ2-5, reads DVKVTQSSRYLVKRTGEKVFLECVQDMDHENMFWYRQDPGLGLRLIYFSYDVKMKEKGDIPEGYSVSREKKERFSLILESASTNQTSMYLCASTKGGAFGAQYFGPGTRLLVL.

This chain joins TRBV2 and TRBJ1-3; TRBD1 aligns across 7 bases. Germline V CDR1 and CDR2: SNHLY, FYNNEI. There are 17 residues in the CDR3. Trimming at V came to 2 bases and at J to 0 bases, leaving 7 bases not matched to a gene. The CDR3 sequence: CASSEIRDRFSGNTIYF. The DNA for the CDR3 is TGTGCCAGCAGTGAAATCAGGGACAGATTCTCTGGAAACACCATATATTTT.

V is TRBV5-1 and J is TRBJ2-3, with TRBD2 as a possible D gene (5 bases). This CDR3 comprises 13 residues. Trimming took off 4 bases at V and 4 bases at J, with 10 bases between the two ends. CDR1 and CDR2 from the germline V gene are SGHRS and YFSETQ. Written as DNA, the CDR3 is TGCGCCAGCAGCCGCGAGGGTGCAGATACGCAGTATTTT. It encodes CASSREGADTQYF.